This T cell receptor beta chain is from a study of cytomegalovirus exposure and HLA in healthy donors. Worth noting for this clone: What it binds is not known.

The PCR employed 60 Vbeta primers together with 13 Jbeta primers. Data came from immunoSEQ multiplex PCR; TCRdb stores just in-frame clones and leaves some out. Its listing shows roughly 120,000 clones. Study-wide results and caveats: The authors listed around 150 TCR beta chains as cytomegalovirus-associated. In an earlier analysis, in approximately 630 donors, most V segments appeared productive either ~87% or ~30% of the time.

The sequence was collected from a man aged 30 to 45 in good health and CMV-seronegative. The sample taken for sequencing was PBMCs.

The CDR3 loop reads CSVENGQGGYEQYF. The CDR3, as DNA: TGCAGCGTTGAAAACGGACAGGGAGGTTACGAGCAGTACTTC. This chain connects TRBV29-1 to TRBJ2-7; TRBD1 matches 8 bases. CDR1 is SQVTM, CDR2 ANQGSEA, per germline. Trimming removed 2 bases from V and 4 bases from J; junction bases left unmatched: 7. This CDR3 comprises 14 residues.